This TCR beta chain was identified during a study of cytomegalovirus exposure and HLA in healthy donors. Across the whole study: The same platform as the approximately 670 first-cohort repertoires was used for the roughly 130 validation repertoires, a later analysis reported.

Overall study results and limits: Researchers counted roughly 150 TCR beta chains as cytomegalovirus-associated. A subsequent analysis found that TCR clusters from the first cohort also tended to co-occur in the roughly 120 validation repertoires, with under 95% of cluster scores above 0. Most TCR sequences showed up rarely, but some public TCRs showed up in many donors.

Sequencing used immunoSEQ multiplex PCR; TCRdb keeps in-frame clones, though not all of them. The data show about 180,000 clones, 85% to 90% seen once. This CDR3 has 16 residues. The germline gives CDR1 PRHDT, CDR2 FYEKMQ (reference sequence). V was cut by 0 bases and J by 8 bases, with 19 bases left in between. This clone was seen only once. Its target is not known. Sequences were obtained from PBMCs. This sequence joins TRBV13 and TRBJ1-2; the D gene is possibly TRBD1 (5 bases). This clonotype originated in a woman aged 25 to 39 in good health and CMV-seronegative. The CDR3 nucleotides are TGTGCCAGCAGCTTAGGCCGCAGGGAGGGTATCAGCGGCTACACCTTC. It is translated as CASSLGRREGISGYTF.